These T cell receptor beta chains were read from a single sample in a study of blood T cell repertoires in COVID-19. Data came from immunoSEQ multiplex PCR; TCRdb stores just in-frame clones and leaves some out. Of under 250,000 clones listed, around 80% are singletons. Sequenced sample: peripheral blood. Every receptor here comes from a man aged 45 to 65 with active or convalescent COVID-19. The CDR3 runs from the conserved cysteine through the conserved F or W. D genes are given only for firm matches. Size tells how often a clone was seen (once, few, many) or the class of an expanded clone, and some rows leave it out.

abundance: few; d_gene: TRBD1; v_gene: TRBV7-2; j_gene: TRBJ1-2; CDR3aa: CASSQGQGGGYTF; CDR3nt: TGTGCCAGCAGCCAGGGACAGGGTGGGGGCTACACCTTC
abundance: -; d_gene: TRBD2; v_gene: TRBV5-6; j_gene: TRBJ2-7; CDR3aa: CASSLGLAGDISYEQYF; CDR3nt: TGTGCCAGCAGTCTGGGACTAGCGGGAGATATATCCTACGAGCAGTACTTC
abundance: -; d_gene: TRBD1; v_gene: TRBV4-3; j_gene: TRBJ2-4; CDR3aa: CASSQDGQGGNIQYF; CDR3nt: TGCGCCAGCAGCCAAGACGGACAGGGCGGGAACATTCAGTACTTC
abundance: -; d_gene: TRBD1; v_gene: TRBV2; j_gene: TRBJ1-3; CDR3aa: CASTPGQSAGNTIYF; CDR3nt: TGTGCCAGCACCCCGGGACAGAGCGCTGGAAACACCATATATTTT
abundance: -; d_gene: -; v_gene: TRBV3-1/TRBV3-2; j_gene: TRBJ2-7; CDR3aa: CASSQEGRDGEQYF; CDR3nt: TGTGCCAGCAGCCAAGAGGGGCGGGACGGCGAGCAGTACTTC
abundance: -; d_gene: -; v_gene: TRBV7-2; j_gene: TRBJ2-2; CDR3aa: CASSPSEVATGELFF; CDR3nt: TGTGCCAGCAGCCCCTCGGAGGTTGCCACCGGGGAGCTGTTTTTT
abundance: -; d_gene: -; v_gene: TRBV19; j_gene: TRBJ1-6; CDR3aa: CASSGTGFNSPLHF; CDR3nt: TGTGCCAGTAGTGGAACAGGGTTCAATTCACCCCTCCACTTT
abundance: -; d_gene: -; v_gene: TRBV28; j_gene: TRBJ2-7; CDR3aa: CASEDLLPGPKILYEQYF; CDR3nt: TGTGCCAGCGAGGACTTACTTCCCGGTCCAAAAATACTCTACGAGCAGTACTTC
abundance: -; d_gene: -; v_gene: TRBV28; j_gene: TRBJ2-7; CDR3aa: CASSLPGSTYEQYF; CDR3nt: TGTGCCAGCAGTTTGCCCGGGTCGACCTACGAGCAGTACTTC
abundance: -; d_gene: -; v_gene: TRBV4-1; j_gene: TRBJ2-5; CDR3aa: CASSLRVQETQYF; CDR3nt: TGCGCCAGCAGCCTCAGGGTTCAAGAGACCCAGTACTTC
abundance: -; d_gene: -; v_gene: TRBV11-2; j_gene: TRBJ1-6; CDR3aa: CASSFGLSPLHF; CDR3nt: TGTGCCAGCAGCTTCGGACTTTCACCCCTCCACTTT
abundance: -; d_gene: -; v_gene: TRBV6-5; j_gene: TRBJ1-2; CDR3aa: CASSYSSGSGYTF; CDR3nt: TGTGCCAGCAGTTACTCGAGTGGGAGCGGCTACACCTTC